The 18 T cell receptor beta chains given below trace back to one sample, sequenced in a study of T-cell reconstitution after alpha-beta-depleted transplantation in children. A TCRbeta library incorporating unique molecular identifiers was prepared. TCRdb fed the PCR reads into MiXCR, producing one record per CDR3 protein. In the table there are about 360,000 distinct CDR3 sequences, approximately 12% of which are singletons. The source was PBMCs, collected from the stem cell graft. These receptors originate from a human donor who donated a stem cell graft to a child with Fanconi anemia.

The rearrangement links TRBV5-1 to TRBJ1-5; 11 bases are a match to TRBD1. Germline V gives CDR1 SGHRS, CDR2 YFSETQ. The CDR3 is made up of 16 amino acids. Germline trimming cut 4 bases from V and 4 bases from J; bases unmatched to any gene: 7. This CDR3 is CASSTGTGGDNQPQHF. Written as DNA, the CDR3 is TGCGCCAGCAGCACCGGGACAGGGGGTGATAATCAGCCCCAGCATTTT.

This clonotype has at least ten counts. The chain links TRBV7-6 to TRBJ1-1; D is unresolved. Germline V CDR1 and CDR2: SGHVS, FNYEAQ. With 7 bases removed from V and 1 base from J, the gap between germline ends came to 10 bases. The CDR3 covers 13 residues. The CDR3 is CASTPGPNTEAFF. As DNA, the CDR3 is TGTGCCAGCACCCCTGGGCCGAACACTGAAGCTTTCTTT.

The table lists this clonotype with many counts. V usage is TRBV24-1 and J usage is TRBJ2-7, with D possibly matching TRBD1 (5 bases). CDR1 and CDR2 (germline): KGHDR, SFDVKD. The CDR3 has 15 amino acids. V lost 8 bases and J lost 0, with 16 bases in between. In DNA, the CDR3 is TGTGCCACCAATCAGGGCGTAGTATTCTCCTACGAGCAGTACTTC. It is translated as CATNQGVVFSYEQYF.

The J gene is TRBJ1-4, the V gene TRBV5-1, with D uncertain. The V gene's germline CDR1 is SGHRS and CDR2 YFSETQ. The CDR3 covers 13 residues. The V end was cut by 2 bases, the J end by 4 bases, with 6 bases between. This chain's CDR3 is CASSLKGNEKLFF. In DNA form, the CDR3 reads TGCGCCAGCAGCTTAAAGGGTAATGAAAAACTGTTTTTT.

The chain is built from TRBV12-3 or TRBV12-4 and TRBJ2-7; 10 nucleotides match TRBD1. CDR3 length: 15 residues. The J segment lost 4 bases and the V segment lost 5 bases, leaving 8 bases of the junction unmatched. CDR3 DNA sequence: TGTGCCAGCAGTGACACGACAGGGGGCTCTTACGAGCAGTACTTC. Its protein is CASSDTTGGSYEQYF.

The CDR3 loop is CASSLADSPLHF. The DNA for the CDR3 is TGTGCCAGCAGTTTGGCAGATTCACCCCTCCACTTT. The chain has TRBV12-3 or TRBV12-4 and TRBJ1-6; the D is unclear. Trimming removed 3 bases from V and 8 bases from J, with 5 bases in between. The CDR3 runs to 12 residues.

This clonotype was recorded many times. This sequence joins TRBV27 and TRBJ2-1; 9 bases fit TRBD2. The J segment lost 4 bases and the V segment lost 3 bases, leaving 4 bases of the junction unmatched. From germline, CDR1 is MNHEY and CDR2 SMNVEV (reference sequence). This CDR3 spans 15 amino acids. Here the CDR3 reads CASSFIAGEYNEQFF. CDR3 nucleotide sequence: TGTGCCAGCAGTTTTATAGCGGGGGAATACAATGAGCAGTTCTTC.

This clonotype came up many times. The chain has TRBV29-1 and TRBJ1-1; 8 positions match TRBD1. Unmatched junction bases numbered 7, after V lost 6 bases and J lost 4 bases. Germline CDR1 SQVTM, CDR2 ANQGSEA. This CDR3 is built from 13 residues. CDR3 protein: CSVSRGLSTEAFF. The DNA for the CDR3 is TGCAGCGTCAGCAGGGGGCTTAGCACTGAAGCTTTCTTT.

In its sample, this clonotype was seen many times. V gene TRBV5-1 combines with J gene TRBJ1-1, with D possibly matching TRBD1 (6 bases). CDR3 length: 12 residues. Germline V gene lookup returns CDR1 SGHRS and CDR2 YFSETQ. Trimming pared 0 bases from V and 7 bases from J, leaving 7 bases between. CDR3 loop: CASSLEGVEAFF. The DNA for the CDR3 is TGCGCCAGCAGCTTGGAGGGGGTTGAAGCTTTCTTT.

This clonotype was detected only a few times. The chain recombines TRBV12-3 or TRBV12-4 with TRBJ1-1, with unresolved D. The CDR3 loop spans 13 amino acids. Deletions cut 5 bases from V and 4 bases from J, with 11 bases between. CDR3 region: CASSGFRLTEAFF. The CDR3 DNA is TGTGCCAGCAGTGGGTTCCGGCTCACTGAAGCTTTCTTT.

Many counts were recorded for this clonotype. The rearrangement joins TRBV12-3 or TRBV12-4 to TRBJ2-1; unclear D gene. This CDR3 contains 13 residues. Trimming removed 3 bases at V and 7 bases at J, with 10 bases between. CDR3 residues: CASSLGSSNEQFF. The CDR3 nucleotides are TGTGCCAGCAGTTTGGGCAGTTCGAATGAGCAGTTCTTC.

This clonotype was detected only a few times. DNA for the CDR3: TGTGCCAGCAGCCAAGATTACTCCAACACCATATATTTT. Protein sequence: CASSQDYSNTIYF. V gene TRBV4-2 combines with J gene TRBJ1-3; no firm D call. CDR1 is LGHNA, CDR2 YNFKEQ, per germline. The germline V and J ends were trimmed by 0 bases and 7 bases, with 7 bases remaining between them. This CDR3 contains 13 residues.

The sample holds many counts of this clonotype. The genes are TRBV25-1 and TRBJ2-7; 8 nucleotides match TRBD1. The CDR3 totals 15 residues. Unmatched junction bases numbered 5, after V lost 4 bases and J lost 0 bases. The germline V gene encodes CDR1 MGHDK and CDR2 SYGVNS. CDR3 bases: TGTGCCAGCAGTGCGGGACAGGAAATCTCCTACGAGCAGTACTTC. Its translation is CASSAGQEISYEQYF.

This clonotype was observed a handful of times. The V and J genes are TRBV10-1 and TRBJ2-2; D possibly uses TRBD1 or TRBD2 (6 bases each). The CDR3 contains 17 residues. V shed 3 bases and J shed 4 bases, with 18 bases lying between them. Looked up from germline, CDR1 is WNHNN and CDR2 is SYGVQD (reference sequence). The CDR3 loop is CASSDHLNGGSTGELFF. CDR3 DNA: TGCGCCAGCAGTGACCACCTTAACGGGGGCAGCACCGGGGAGCTGTTTTTT.

This clonotype has ten or more counts. This chain joins TRBV12-3 or TRBV12-4 and TRBJ2-5; D not certain. The CDR3 runs to 14 residues. The ends were cut back, 1 base at V and 1 base at J, with 7 bases in the middle. CDR3 nucleotides: TGTGCCAGCAGTTTAGGACACTTCCAAGAGACCCAGTACTTC. Protein product: CASSLGHFQETQYF.

This clonotype was detected only a few times. This CDR3 reads CASSQEGTRDYSYEQYV. The DNA for the CDR3 is TGCGCCAGCAGCCAAGAGGGGACACGGGACTACTCCTACGAGCAGTACGTC. The V call is TRBV4-3, the J call TRBJ2-7; perhaps TRBD2 as D (7 bases). The CDR3 is 17 residues long. V was cut by 0 bases and J by 0 bases, with 15 bases left in between. CDR1 and CDR2 (germline): LGHNA, YSLEER.

The table lists this clonotype with many counts. The V and J genes are TRBV20-1 and TRBJ2-7, with 8 bases aligning to TRBD2. Unmatched junction bases numbered 12, after V lost 4 bases and J lost 7 bases. In germline, CDR1 is DFQATT, CDR2 SNEGSKA (reference sequence). The CDR3 has 14 residues. CDR3 residues: CSANGAGALGEQYF. CDR3 sequence (DNA): TGCAGTGCTAATGGAGCGGGGGCGCTCGGAGAGCAGTACTTC.

The J gene is TRBJ2-1, the V gene TRBV28, with 8 bases identical to TRBD2. Germline CDR1 is MDHEN and CDR2 is SYDVKM. The CDR3 consists of 14 residues. Trimming removed 7 bases from V and 4 bases from J; junction bases left unmatched: 6. CDR3 amino acids: CASIAGGEYNEQFF. CDR3 sequence (DNA): TGTGCCAGCATCGCGGGGGGTGAATACAATGAGCAGTTCTTC.